This T cell receptor (beta chain) was sequenced during a study of blood T cell repertoires in COVID-19. Study in general: Sources were T cells, B-cell-depleted T cells, or PBMCs; the material itself was cDNA or gDNA.

Germline V gives CDR1 LNHDA, CDR2 SQIVND (reference sequence). The ends were cut back, 6 bases at V and 7 bases at J, with 21 bases in the middle. The CDR3 totals 16 residues. Sequencing used immunoSEQ multiplex PCR; TCRdb keeps in-frame clones, though not all of them. This sample yields roughly 150,000 clones, of which 82% are seen a single time; about 10% belongs to the top ten. The chain is built from TRBV19 and TRBJ1-4; maybe TRBD1 (5 bases). Sequences were obtained from peripheral blood. The sequence was obtained from a woman over 75 with active or convalescent COVID-19. The CDR3 DNA sequence: TGTGCCAGTAGCCTATTCGGGGGAGCTGTTGGTGAAAAACTGTTTTTT. As protein: CASSLFGGAVGEKLFF.